This T cell receptor beta chain was recovered during a study of T cells after yellow fever vaccination. Study results and limitations: From the bulk population, abundant clonotypes could contaminate and appear within FACS-sorted repertoires.

Worth noting for this clonotype: Its antigen remains unknown.

TCR cDNA, made by 5'RACE template switching, carried an added universal primer site and UMIs. TCRdb re-called the 5' RACE reads through MiXCR, storing one row per CDR3 protein. The data contain approximately 300,000 distinct CDR3 sequences, 8.7% of them seen just once; the ten biggest clones take up under 20%. Trimming cost V 7 bases and J 3 bases; bases outside gene matches: 9. This CDR3 has 15 residues. Germline V gene data show CDR1 as SGHRS and CDR2 as YFSETQ. Sample: PBMCs, taken on the day of the first yellow fever vaccination. This receptor was identified in a man between 18 and 35 years old who received the YFV17D yellow fever vaccine. This rearrangement joins TRBV5-1 to TRBJ1-4; 7 positions agree with TRBD1. This chain's CDR3 is CASSRGYTANEKLFF. The CDR3 DNA follows: TGCGCCAGCTCCAGGGGGTACACAGCTAATGAAAAACTGTTTTTT.